These 16 T cell receptor beta chains share one sample of origin, sequenced in a study of T cells in localized non-small cell lung cancer. Only in-frame clones appear in the TCRdb table, and some are missing; sequencing was by immunoSEQ multiplex PCR. The sample shows approximately 29,000 clones, around 80% of them seen only once. Sequenced here: peripheral blood, sampled before any cancer treatment. Source of these receptors: a male donor aged 60 or older with stage II squamous cell lung carcinoma.

V and J are TRBV2 and TRBJ1-1; D not certain. The V gene's germline CDR1 is SNHLY and CDR2 FYNNEI. V lost 3 bases and J lost 1, with 12 bases in between. The CDR3 is 15 residues long. The CDR3: CASSDKVSGNTEAFF. DNA of the CDR3: TGTGCCAGCAGTGACAAGGTATCAGGGAACACTGAAGCTTTCTTT.

This chain connects TRBV5-1 to TRBJ2-1, with 7 nucleotides matching TRBD1. In germline, CDR1 is SGHRS, CDR2 YFSETQ. This CDR3 is 15 amino acids long. Unmatched junction bases numbered 9, after V lost 4 bases and J lost 5 bases. CDR3 nucleotide sequence: TGCGCCAGCAGCCGAGGGACAGCCCTGGACAATGAGCAGTTCTTC. Amino acids: CASSRGTALDNEQFF.

The chain recombines TRBV5-5 with TRBJ1-1, with D possibly TRBD1 on 6 matching bases. Per germline, CDR1 SGHKS and CDR2 YYEKEE (reference sequence). Trimming pared 0 bases from V and 6 bases from J, leaving 18 bases between. The CDR3 length is 16 residues. As DNA, the CDR3 is TGTGCCAGCAGCTTGGGGGTACAGGGAGGTGTGTCTGAAGCTTTCTTT. This translates into CASSLGVQGGVSEAFF.

In nucleotides, the CDR3 is TGTGCCAGCTCACGCGGTTCAGGGGCGAACACTGAAGCTTTCTTT. The encoded protein is CASSRGSGANTEAFF. The V and J genes are TRBV18 and TRBJ1-1; D might be TRBD1 (6 bases). The CDR3 spans 15 residues. Germline lookup yields CDR1 KGHSH and CDR2 LQKENI. Trimming cost V 4 bases and J 1 base, with 13 bases left between them.

V gene TRBV6-4 combines with J gene TRBJ2-3; 14 bases line up with TRBD2. CDR3 size: 17 residues. Per the germline V gene, CDR1 is MRHNA and CDR2 is SNTAGT. V trimming: 0 bases; J trimming: 2 bases; junction bases outside the gene matches: 1. DNA for the CDR3: TGTGCCAGCAGTGACTCGGGACTAGCGGGGGTCACAGATACGCAGTATTTT. It yields the protein CASSDSGLAGVTDTQYF.

Only a few counts were recorded for this clone. V and J are TRBV27 and TRBJ2-1; D may be TRBD2 (6 bases). The CDR3 length is 16 residues. Trimming removed 1 base at V and 12 bases at J, with 22 bases between. CDR1 is MNHEY and CDR2 is SMNVEV in the germline V gene (reference sequence). CDR3 sequence reads: CASSLFSASGPVGQFF. The CDR3 coding sequence is TGTGCCAGCAGTTTATTCTCTGCGAGCGGGCCGGTGGGGCAGTTCTTC.

This chain connects TRBV19 to TRBJ1-2, with no clear D. Germline V lookup: CDR1 LNHDA, CDR2 SQIVND (reference sequence). The CDR3 has 13 residues. The V end lost 6 bases, the J end lost 6 bases, and 14 bases lay between the germline ends. CDR3 nucleotides: TGTGCCAGTAGCTTGTTCGAACGTCATGGCTACACCTTC. Protein: CASSLFERHGYTF. Looking up the rest from reference TRBV19 and TRBJ1-2 gives the full variable domain: DGGITQSPKYLFRKEGQNVTLSCEQNLNHDAMYWYRQDPGQGLRLIYYSQIVNDFQKGDIAEGYSVSREKKESFPLTVTSAQKNPTAFYLCASSLFERHGYTFGSGTRLTVV.

The J gene is TRBJ1-6, the V gene TRBV4-2, with 7 positions matching TRBD1. Germline V lookup: CDR1 LGHNA, CDR2 YNFKEQ. This CDR3 region has 14 residues. V trimming: 3 bases; J trimming: 7 bases; junction bases outside the gene matches: 3. CDR3 sequence (DNA): TGTGCCAGCAGCCAGGACAGGTCAAATTCACCCCTCCACTTT. Amino acid sequence: CASSQDRSNSPLHF.

J is TRBJ1-3 and V is TRBV2; possible D gene TRBD1, 5 bases. The CDR3 covers 14 residues. V lost 2 bases and J 2 bases, leaving 7 bases between the germline ends. Germline CDR1 reads SNHLY; CDR2 reads FYNNEI. The CDR3 region has the DNA TGTGCCAGCAGTGAAAGCAGGGCTGGAAACACCATATATTTT. Translation: CASSESRAGNTIYF.

The V call is TRBV7-9, the J call TRBJ2-2, with 8 bases matching TRBD2. Trimming removed 3 bases from V and 5 bases from J; junction bases left unmatched: 8. Germline V gives CDR1 SEHNR, CDR2 FQNEAQ (reference sequence). The length of the CDR3 is 16 residues. The CDR3, as DNA: TGTGCCAGCAGCTTCGCAGCGGGAGCTCGGACCGGGGAGCTGTTTTTT. This codes for CASSFAAGARTGELFF.

The V gene is TRBV7-9, the J gene TRBJ2-1; D gene unclear. Germline CDR1 reads SEHNR; CDR2 reads FQNEAQ (reference sequence). Trimming stripped 2 bases from V and 0 bases from J, with 11 bases between. The CDR3 loop spans 16 amino acids. CDR3 nucleotide sequence: TGTGCCAGCAGCTTAAGAAGGGCGAGCTCCTACAATGAGCAGTTCTTC. This translates into CASSLRRASSYNEQFF. Full variable domain (outside the CDR3, taken from reference TRBV7-9 and TRBJ2-1): DTGVSQNPRHKITKRGQNVTFRCDPISEHNRLYWYRQTLGQGPEFLTYFQNEAQLEKSRLLSDRFSAERPKGSFSTLEIQRTEQGDSAMYLCASSLRRASSYNEQFFGPGTRLTVL.

The chain is built from TRBV9 and TRBJ2-3, with a weak D call TRBD1 (5 bases). This CDR3 contains 14 residues. CDR1 SGDLS and CDR2 YYNGEE come from the germline V gene. V was clipped by 3 bases and J by 2 bases, with 10 bases between them. The CDR3: CASSADSPTDTQYF. The CDR3 region has the DNA TGTGCCAGCAGCGCCGACAGCCCCACAGATACGCAGTATTTT.

This clone has a count of ten or more. The J gene is TRBJ1-1, the V gene TRBV5-5; TRBD1 might be the D (5 bases). Trimming took 3 bases from V and 8 from J, leaving 17 bases between them. Per the germline V gene, CDR1 is SGHKS and CDR2 is YYEKEE (reference sequence). The CDR3 spans 14 residues. The CDR3 DNA reads as TGTGCCAGCAGCTCCTACATGGGGCAGACCGAAGCTTTCTTT. Protein: CASSSYMGQTEAFF.

The chain recombines TRBV11-2 with TRBJ2-7; perhaps TRBD2 as D (5 bases). Trimming removed 2 bases at V and 3 bases at J, with 8 bases between. The CDR3 loop spans 13 amino acids. The germline gives CDR1 SGHAT, CDR2 FQNNGV. For the CDR3, the DNA is TGTGCCAGCAGCTTACAGCGGAACTACGAGCAGTACTTC. Protein product: CASSLQRNYEQYF.

The rearrangement joins TRBV6-6 to TRBJ2-1, with D possibly being TRBD2 (6 bases). Per the germline V gene, CDR1 is MNHNY and CDR2 is SVGAGI (reference sequence). Trimming cost V 7 bases and J 8 bases, with 15 bases left between them. CDR3 length equals 13 residues. CDR3 amino acids: CASTGLRRDEQFF. In DNA, the CDR3 is TGTGCCAGCACCGGACTTCGGAGGGATGAGCAGTTCTTC.

J is TRBJ2-7 and V is TRBV7-9, with 11 bases that match TRBD1. Per the germline V gene, CDR1 is SEHNR and CDR2 is FQNEAQ (reference sequence). The V gene end was trimmed by 5 bases and the J gene end by 7 bases; junction bases not matched to a gene: 7. The CDR3 has 14 residues. The CDR3 DNA reads as TGTGCCAGCAGCCCTCGGACAGGGGGCCAAGAGCAGTACTTC. Translated: CASSPRTGGQEQYF. The whole variable domain, remainder taken from reference TRBV7-9 and TRBJ2-7, is DTGVSQNPRHKITKRGQNVTFRCDPISEHNRLYWYRQTLGQGPEFLTYFQNEAQLEKSRLLSDRFSAERPKGSFSTLEIQRTEQGDSAMYLCASSPRTGGQEQYFGPGTRLTVT.